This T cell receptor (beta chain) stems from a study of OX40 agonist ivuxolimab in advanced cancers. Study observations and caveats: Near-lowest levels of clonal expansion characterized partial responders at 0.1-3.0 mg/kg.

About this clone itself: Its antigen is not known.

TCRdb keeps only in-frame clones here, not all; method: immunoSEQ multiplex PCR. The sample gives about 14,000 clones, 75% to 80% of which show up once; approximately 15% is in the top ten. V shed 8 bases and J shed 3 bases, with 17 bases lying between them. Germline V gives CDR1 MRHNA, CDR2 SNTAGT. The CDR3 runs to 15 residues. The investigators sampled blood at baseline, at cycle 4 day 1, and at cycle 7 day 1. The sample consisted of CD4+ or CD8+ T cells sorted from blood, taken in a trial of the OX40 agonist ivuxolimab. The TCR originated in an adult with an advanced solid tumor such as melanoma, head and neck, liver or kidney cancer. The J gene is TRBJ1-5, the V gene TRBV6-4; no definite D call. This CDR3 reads CASVPSVINNQPQHF. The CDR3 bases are TGTGCCAGCGTCCCGTCGGTGATTAACAATCAGCCCCAGCATTTT.